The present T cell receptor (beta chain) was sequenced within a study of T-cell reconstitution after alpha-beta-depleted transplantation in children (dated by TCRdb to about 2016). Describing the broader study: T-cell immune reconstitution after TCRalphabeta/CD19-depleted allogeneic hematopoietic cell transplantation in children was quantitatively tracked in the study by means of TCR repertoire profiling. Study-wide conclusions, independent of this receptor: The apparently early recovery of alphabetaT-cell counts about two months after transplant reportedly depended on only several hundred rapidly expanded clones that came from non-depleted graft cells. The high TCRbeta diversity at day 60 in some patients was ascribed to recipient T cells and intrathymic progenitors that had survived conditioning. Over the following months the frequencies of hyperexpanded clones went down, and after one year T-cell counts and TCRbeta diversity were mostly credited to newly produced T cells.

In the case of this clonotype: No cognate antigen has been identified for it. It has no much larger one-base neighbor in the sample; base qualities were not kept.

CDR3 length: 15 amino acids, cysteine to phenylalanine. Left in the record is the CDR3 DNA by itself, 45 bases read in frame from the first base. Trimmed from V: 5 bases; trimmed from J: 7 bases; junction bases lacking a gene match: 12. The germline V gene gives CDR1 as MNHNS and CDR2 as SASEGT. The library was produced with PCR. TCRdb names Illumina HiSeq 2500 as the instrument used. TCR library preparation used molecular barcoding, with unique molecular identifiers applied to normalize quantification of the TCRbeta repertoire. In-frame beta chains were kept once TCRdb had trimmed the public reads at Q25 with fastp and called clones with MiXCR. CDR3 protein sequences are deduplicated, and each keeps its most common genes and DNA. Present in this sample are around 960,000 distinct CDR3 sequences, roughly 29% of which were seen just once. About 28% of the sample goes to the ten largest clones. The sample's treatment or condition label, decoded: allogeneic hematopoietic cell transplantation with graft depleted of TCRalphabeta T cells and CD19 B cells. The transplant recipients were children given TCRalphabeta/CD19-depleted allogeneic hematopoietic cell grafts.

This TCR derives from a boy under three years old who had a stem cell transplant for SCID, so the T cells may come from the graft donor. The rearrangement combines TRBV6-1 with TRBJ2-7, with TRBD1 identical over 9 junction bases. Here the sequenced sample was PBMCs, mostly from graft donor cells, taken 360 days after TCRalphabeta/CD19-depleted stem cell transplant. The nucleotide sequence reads TGTGCCAGCAGTCCTCCCGGGACAGGGCCGGGTGAGCAGTACTTC. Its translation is CASSPPGTGPGEQYF.